This T cell receptor beta chain was recovered during a study of cytomegalovirus exposure and HLA in healthy donors. The CDR3 length is 14 residues. CDR1 and CDR2 (germline): KGHSY, FQNENV. V gave up 5 bases and J gave up 1 base; unmatched junction bases: 1. Primers: 60 Vbeta forward and 13 Jbeta reverse. Profiling relied on immunoSEQ multiplex PCR, and the TCRdb table lists in-frame clones only, not all of them. The sample lists around 91,000 clones; roughly 78% were seen once. The sequence was collected from a woman between 35 and 50 years old in good health and CMV-seropositive. The V gene is TRBV16, the J gene TRBJ1-5; TRBD1 matches at 8 bases. Input material: PBMCs. The CDR3 DNA is TGTGCCAGCAGCAGACAGGGGAGCAATCAGCCCCAGCATTTT. This encodes CASSRQGSNQPQHF. Supplemented by reference TRBV16 and TRBJ1-5, the full variable domain reads GEEVAQTPKHLVRGEGQKAKLYCAPIKGHSYVFWYQQVLKNEFKFLISFQNENVFDETGMPKERFSAKCLPNSPCSLEIQATKLEDSAVYFCASSRQGSNQPQHFGDGTRLSIL.